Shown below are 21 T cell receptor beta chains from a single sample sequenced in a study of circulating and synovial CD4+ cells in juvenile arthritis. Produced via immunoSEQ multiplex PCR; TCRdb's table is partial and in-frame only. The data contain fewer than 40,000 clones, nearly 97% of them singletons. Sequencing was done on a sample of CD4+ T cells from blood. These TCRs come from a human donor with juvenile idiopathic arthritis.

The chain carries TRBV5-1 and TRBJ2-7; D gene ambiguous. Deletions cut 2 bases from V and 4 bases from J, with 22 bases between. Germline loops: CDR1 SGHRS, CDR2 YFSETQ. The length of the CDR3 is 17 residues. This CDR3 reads CASSLSMRLGAPYEQYF. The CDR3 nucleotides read TGCGCCAGCAGCTTAAGCATGCGGCTTGGAGCGCCGTACGAGCAGTACTTC.

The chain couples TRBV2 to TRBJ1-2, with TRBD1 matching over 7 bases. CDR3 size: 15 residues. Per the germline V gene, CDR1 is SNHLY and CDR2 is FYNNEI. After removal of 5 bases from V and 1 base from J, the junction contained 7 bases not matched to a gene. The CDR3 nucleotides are TGTGCCAGCAGTCTGGACAGGACGGATAACTATGGCTACACCTTC. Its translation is CASSLDRTDNYGYTF.

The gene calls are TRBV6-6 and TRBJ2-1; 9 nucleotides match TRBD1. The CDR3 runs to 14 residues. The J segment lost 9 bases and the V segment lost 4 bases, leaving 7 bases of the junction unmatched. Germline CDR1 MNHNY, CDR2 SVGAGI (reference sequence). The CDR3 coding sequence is TGTGCCAGCAGTTTCCGACAGGGGGTTTCTGAGCAGTTCTTC. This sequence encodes CASSFRQGVSEQFF.

The CDR3: CASSEPGLAGATDTQYF. The DNA for the CDR3 is TGTGCCAGCAGTGAACCAGGACTAGCGGGAGCGACAGATACGCAGTATTTT. The gene calls are TRBV6-1 and TRBJ2-3; TRBD2 aligns across 13 bases. Germline CDR1 and CDR2: MNHNS and SASEGT. This CDR3 spans 17 amino acids. V lost 2 bases and J lost 3; bases outside the gene matches: 5.

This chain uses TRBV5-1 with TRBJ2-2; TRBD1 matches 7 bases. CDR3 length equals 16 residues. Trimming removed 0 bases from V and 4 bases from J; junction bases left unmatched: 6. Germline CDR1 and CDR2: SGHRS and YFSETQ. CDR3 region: CASSLAGTDLTGELFF. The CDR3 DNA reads TGCGCCAGCAGCTTGGCCGGGACAGACCTCACCGGGGAGCTGTTTTTT.

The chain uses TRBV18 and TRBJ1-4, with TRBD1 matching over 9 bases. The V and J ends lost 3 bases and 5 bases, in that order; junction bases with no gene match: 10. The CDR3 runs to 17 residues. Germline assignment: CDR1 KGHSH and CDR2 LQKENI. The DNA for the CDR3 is TGTGCCAGCTCACCTTCGGGACAGGGTAGAGGAAATGAAAAACTGTTTTTT. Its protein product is CASSPSGQGRGNEKLFF.

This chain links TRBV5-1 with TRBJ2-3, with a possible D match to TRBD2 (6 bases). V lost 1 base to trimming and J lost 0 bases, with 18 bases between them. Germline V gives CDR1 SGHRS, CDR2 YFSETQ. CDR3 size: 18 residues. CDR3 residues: CASSLIYGRTTSTDTQYF. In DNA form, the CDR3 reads TGCGCCAGCAGCTTGATATACGGGAGAACCACGAGCACAGATACGCAGTATTTT.

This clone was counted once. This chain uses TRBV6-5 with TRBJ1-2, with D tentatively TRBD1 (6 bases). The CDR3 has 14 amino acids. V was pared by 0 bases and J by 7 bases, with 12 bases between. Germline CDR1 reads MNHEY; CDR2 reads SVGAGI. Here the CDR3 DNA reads TGTGCCAGCAGTTACTCGGTAGGGGGACCTGGCTACACCTTC. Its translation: CASSYSVGGPGYTF.

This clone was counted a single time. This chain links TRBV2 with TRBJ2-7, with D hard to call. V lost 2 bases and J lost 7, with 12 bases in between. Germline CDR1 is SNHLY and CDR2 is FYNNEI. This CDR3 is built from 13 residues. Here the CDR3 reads CASSELSRTEQYF. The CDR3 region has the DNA TGTGCCAGCAGTGAACTTAGTCGCACGGAGCAGTACTTC.

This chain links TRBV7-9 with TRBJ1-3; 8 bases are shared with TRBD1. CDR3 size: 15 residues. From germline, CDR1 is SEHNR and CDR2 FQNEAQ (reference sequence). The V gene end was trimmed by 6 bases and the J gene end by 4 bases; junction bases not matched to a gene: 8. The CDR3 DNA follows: TGTGCCAGCAGTGCAGGGGGCGCAAAAGGAAACACCATATATTTT. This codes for CASSAGGAKGNTIYF.

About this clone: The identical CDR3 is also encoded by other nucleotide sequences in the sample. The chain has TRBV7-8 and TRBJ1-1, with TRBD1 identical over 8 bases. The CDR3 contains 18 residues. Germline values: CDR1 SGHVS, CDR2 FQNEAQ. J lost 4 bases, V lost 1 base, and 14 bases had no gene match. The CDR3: CASSLGGTGGFFRTEAFF. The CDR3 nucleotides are TGTGCCAGCAGCTTAGGGGGAACAGGGGGTTTTTTCCGCACTGAAGCTTTCTTT.

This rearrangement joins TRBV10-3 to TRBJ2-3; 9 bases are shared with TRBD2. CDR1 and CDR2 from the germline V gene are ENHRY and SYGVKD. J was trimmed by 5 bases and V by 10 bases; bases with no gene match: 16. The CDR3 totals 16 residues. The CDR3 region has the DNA TGTGCCACCCGCAACCTCCTCAGACTAGCGGAAGATACGCAGTATTTT. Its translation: CATRNLLRLAEDTQYF.

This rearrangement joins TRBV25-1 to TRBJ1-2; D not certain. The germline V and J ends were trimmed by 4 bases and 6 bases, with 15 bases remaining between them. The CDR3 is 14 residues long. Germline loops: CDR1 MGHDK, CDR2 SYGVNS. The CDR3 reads CASSASLRSDGYTF. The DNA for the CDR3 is TGTGCCAGCAGTGCTAGCCTCCGGAGCGATGGCTACACCTTC.

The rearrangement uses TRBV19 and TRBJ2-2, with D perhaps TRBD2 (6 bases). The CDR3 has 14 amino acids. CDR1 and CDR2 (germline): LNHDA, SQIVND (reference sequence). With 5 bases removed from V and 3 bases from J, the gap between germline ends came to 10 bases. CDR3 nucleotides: TGTGCCAGTAGTTCCAGCGGGTACACCGGGGAGCTGTTTTTT. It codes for CASSSSGYTGELFF.

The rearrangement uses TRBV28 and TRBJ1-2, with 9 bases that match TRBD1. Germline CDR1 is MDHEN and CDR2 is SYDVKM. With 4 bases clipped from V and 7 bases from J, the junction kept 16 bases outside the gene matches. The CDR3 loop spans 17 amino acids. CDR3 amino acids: CASSSPPRGTGLRGYTF. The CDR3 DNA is TGTGCCAGCAGTTCCCCACCCAGGGGGACAGGGCTCCGTGGCTACACCTTC.

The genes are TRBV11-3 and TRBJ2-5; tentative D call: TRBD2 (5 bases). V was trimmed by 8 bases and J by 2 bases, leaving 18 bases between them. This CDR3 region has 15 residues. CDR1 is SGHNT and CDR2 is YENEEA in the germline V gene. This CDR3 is CASSLGRAAQETQYF. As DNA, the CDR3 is TGTGCCAGCTCCCTGGGGAGAGCGGCGCAAGAGACCCAGTACTTC. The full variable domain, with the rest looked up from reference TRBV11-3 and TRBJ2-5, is EAGVVQSPRYKIIEKKQPVAFWCNPISGHNTLYWYLQNLGQGPELLIRYENEEAVDDSQLPKDRFSAERLKGVDSTLKIQPAELGDSAVYLCASSLGRAAQETQYFGPGTRLLVL.

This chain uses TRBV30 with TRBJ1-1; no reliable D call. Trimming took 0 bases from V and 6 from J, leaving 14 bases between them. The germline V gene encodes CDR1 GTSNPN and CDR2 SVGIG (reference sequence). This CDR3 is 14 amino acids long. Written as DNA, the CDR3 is TGTGCCTGGAGTGTATCGGGAGGTTGGGCTGAAGCTTTCTTT. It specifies CAWSVSGGWAEAFF.

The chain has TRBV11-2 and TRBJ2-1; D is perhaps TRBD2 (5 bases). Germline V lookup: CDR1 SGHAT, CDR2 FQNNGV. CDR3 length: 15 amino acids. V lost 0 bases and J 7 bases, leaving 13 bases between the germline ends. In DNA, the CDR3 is TGTGCCAGCAGCTTAGATTTAACGGGAACGAATGAGCAGTTCTTC. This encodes CASSLDLTGTNEQFF.

The CDR3 is CASSPLARDSAYGYTF. CDR3 DNA: TGTGCCAGTAGTCCCCTAGCCCGGGACAGCGCCTATGGCTACACCTTC. The chain carries TRBV19 and TRBJ1-2, with 7 nucleotides matching TRBD1. This CDR3 has 16 amino acids. V was clipped by 5 bases and J by 4 bases; unmatched bases: 13. Per germline, CDR1 LNHDA and CDR2 SQIVND (reference sequence).

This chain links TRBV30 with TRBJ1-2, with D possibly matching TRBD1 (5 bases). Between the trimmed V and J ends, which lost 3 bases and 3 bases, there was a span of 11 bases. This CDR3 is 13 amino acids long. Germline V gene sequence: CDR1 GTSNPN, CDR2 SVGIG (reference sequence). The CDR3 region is CAWRDGGDYGYTF. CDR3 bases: TGTGCCTGGAGGGACGGAGGGGACTATGGCTACACCTTC. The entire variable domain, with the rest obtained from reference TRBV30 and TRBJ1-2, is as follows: SQTIHQWPATLVQPVGSPLSLECTVEGTSNPNLYWYRQAAGRGLQLLFYSVGIGQISSEVPQNLSASRPQDRQFILSSKKLLLSDSGFYLCAWRDGGDYGYTFGSGTRLTVV.

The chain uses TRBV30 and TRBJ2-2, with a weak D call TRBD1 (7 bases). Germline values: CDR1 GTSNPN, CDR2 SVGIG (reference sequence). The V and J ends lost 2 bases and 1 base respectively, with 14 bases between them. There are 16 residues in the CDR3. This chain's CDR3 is CAWSRQGGRNTGELFF. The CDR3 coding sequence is TGTGCCTGGAGTCGCCAGGGGGGCAGGAACACCGGGGAGCTGTTTTTT. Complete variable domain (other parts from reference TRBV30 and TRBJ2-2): SQTIHQWPATLVQPVGSPLSLECTVEGTSNPNLYWYRQAAGRGLQLLFYSVGIGQISSEVPQNLSASRPQDRQFILSSKKLLLSDSGFYLCAWSRQGGRNTGELFFGEGSRLTVL.